This TCR beta chain was recovered during a study of T-cell reconstitution after alpha-beta-depleted transplantation in children (dated by TCRdb to 2016 to 2018). As for the study more broadly: Using TCR repertoire profiling, the study quantitatively followed how T-cell immune reconstitution unfolded in children after TCRalphabeta/CD19-depleted allogeneic hematopoietic cell transplantation.

The germline V gene sets CDR1 to ENHRY and CDR2 to SYGVKD. There are 19 amino acids in the CDR3, from cysteine to phenylalanine inclusive. Only the CDR3 region is kept as DNA, spanning 57 bases read in frame from base 1. V is cut back by 0 bases and J by 3 bases, with 16 bases in the junction unmatched. The library was generated by PCR. Sequencing instrument: Illumina HiSeq 2500. Molecular barcoding was employed in the preparation of TCR libraries, with unique molecular identifiers being used to normalize TCRbeta repertoire quantification. TCRdb took the public reads, trimmed them with fastp at Q25, ran MiXCR for clone calling and kept in-frame beta chains. Each CDR3 protein appears once, grouped with its most common genes and DNA. Within this sample are approximately 590,000 distinct CDR3 sequences, with 10% to 13% of them counted one time only. Of the sample, roughly 4% falls within the top ten clones.

This clonotype was counted only a few times. Its antigen target is currently unknown. No clone much larger than this one lies a single base away; base qualities are absent. Source: PBMCs from the stem cell graft donor, taken from the stem cell graft. The clonotype comes from a human donor who donated a stem cell graft to a child with acute myeloid leukemia. The chain uses TRBV10-3 and TRBJ2-7, with 8 middle bases fitting TRBD2. CDR3 loop: CAISESGLAGRDSDYEQYF. The nucleotides are TGTGCCATCAGTGAGTCGGGGTTAGCGGGAAGGGACTCGGACTACGAGCAGTACTTC.